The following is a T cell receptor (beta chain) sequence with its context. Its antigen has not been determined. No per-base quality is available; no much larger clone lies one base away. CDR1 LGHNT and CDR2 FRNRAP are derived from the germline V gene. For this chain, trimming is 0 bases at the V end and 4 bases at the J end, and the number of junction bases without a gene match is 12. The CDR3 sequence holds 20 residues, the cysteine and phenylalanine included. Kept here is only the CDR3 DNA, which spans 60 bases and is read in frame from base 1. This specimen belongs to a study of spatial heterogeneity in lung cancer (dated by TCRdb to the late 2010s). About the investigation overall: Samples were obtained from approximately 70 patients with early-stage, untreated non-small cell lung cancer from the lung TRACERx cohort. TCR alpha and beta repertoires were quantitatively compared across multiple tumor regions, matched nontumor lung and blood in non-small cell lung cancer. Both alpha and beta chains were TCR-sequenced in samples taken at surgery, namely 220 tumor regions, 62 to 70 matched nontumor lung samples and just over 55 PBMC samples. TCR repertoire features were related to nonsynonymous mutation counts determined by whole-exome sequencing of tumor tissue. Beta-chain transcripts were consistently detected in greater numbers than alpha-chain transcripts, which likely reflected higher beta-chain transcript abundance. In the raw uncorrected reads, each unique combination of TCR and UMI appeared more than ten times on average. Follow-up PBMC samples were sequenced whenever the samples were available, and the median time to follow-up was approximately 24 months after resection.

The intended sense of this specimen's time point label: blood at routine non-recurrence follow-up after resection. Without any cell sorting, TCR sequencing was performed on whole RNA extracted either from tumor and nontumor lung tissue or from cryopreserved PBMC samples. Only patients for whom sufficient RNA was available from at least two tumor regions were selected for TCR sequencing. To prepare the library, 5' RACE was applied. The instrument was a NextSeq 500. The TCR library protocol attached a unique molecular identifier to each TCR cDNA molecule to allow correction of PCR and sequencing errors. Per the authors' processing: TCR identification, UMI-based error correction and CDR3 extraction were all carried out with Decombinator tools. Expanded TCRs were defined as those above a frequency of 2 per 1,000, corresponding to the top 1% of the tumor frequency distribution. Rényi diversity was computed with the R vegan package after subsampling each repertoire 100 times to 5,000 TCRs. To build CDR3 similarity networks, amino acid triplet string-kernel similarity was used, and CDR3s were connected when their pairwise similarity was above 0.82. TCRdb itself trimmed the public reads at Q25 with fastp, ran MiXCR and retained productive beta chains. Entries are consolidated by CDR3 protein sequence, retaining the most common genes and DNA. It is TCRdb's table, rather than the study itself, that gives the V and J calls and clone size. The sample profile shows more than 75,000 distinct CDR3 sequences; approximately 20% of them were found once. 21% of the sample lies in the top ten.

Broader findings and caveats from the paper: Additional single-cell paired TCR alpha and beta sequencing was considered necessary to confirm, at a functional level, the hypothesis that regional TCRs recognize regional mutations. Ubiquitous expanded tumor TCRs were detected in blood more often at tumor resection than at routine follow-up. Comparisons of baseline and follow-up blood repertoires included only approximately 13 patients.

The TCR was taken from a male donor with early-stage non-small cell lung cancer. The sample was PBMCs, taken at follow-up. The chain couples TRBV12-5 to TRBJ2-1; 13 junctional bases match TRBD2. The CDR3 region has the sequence CASGLVRDGTSGISYNEQFF. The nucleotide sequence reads TGTGCTAGTGGTTTGGTAAGGGATGGGACTAGCGGGATTTCGTACAATGAGCAGTTCTTC.